The present TCR beta chain was sequenced within a study of cytomegalovirus exposure and HLA in healthy donors. Study results and caveats: Within a later analysis, the majority of CMV-associated TCR beta chains appeared HLA-restricted.

After removal of 1 base from V and 6 bases from J, the junction contained 9 bases not matched to a gene. Per the germline V gene, CDR1 is MGHRA and CDR2 is YSYEKL. There are 16 residues in the CDR3. With regard to this clone: Its cognate antigen is unknown.

The PCR employed 60 Vbeta primers together with 13 Jbeta primers. Assay: immunoSEQ multiplex PCR; the TCRdb copy retains only in-frame clones and omits some. The sample carries fewer than 120,000 clones, 65% to 85% recorded once. The source of this sequence is a man younger than 45 in good health and CMV-seropositive. Sequenced material: PBMCs. The chain links TRBV4-1 to TRBJ2-7; 10 bases map to TRBD2. The chain's CDR3 is CASSQVAGGPIREQYF. The CDR3 nucleotides read TGCGCCAGCAGCCAAGTAGCGGGGGGCCCCATTCGCGAGCAGTACTTC.